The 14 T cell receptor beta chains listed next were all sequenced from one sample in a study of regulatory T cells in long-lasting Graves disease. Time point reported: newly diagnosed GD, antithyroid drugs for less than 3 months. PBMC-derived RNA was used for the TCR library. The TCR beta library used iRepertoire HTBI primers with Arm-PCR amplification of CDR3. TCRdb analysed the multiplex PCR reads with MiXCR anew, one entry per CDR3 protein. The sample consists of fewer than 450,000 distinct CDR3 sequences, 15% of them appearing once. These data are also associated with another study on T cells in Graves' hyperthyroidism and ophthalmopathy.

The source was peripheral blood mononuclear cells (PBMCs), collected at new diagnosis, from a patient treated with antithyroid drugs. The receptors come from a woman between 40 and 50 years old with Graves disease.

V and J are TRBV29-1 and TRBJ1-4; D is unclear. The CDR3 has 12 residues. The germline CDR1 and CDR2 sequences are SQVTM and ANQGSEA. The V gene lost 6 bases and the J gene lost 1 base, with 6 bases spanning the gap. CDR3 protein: CSVLGTNEKLFF. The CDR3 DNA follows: TGCAGCGTCCTGGGAACTAATGAAAAACTGTTTTTT.

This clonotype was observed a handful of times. CDR3 in DNA: TGTGCCTGGAGTGCCTCGGCCGGCAACTATGGCTACACCTTC. Protein product: CAWSASAGNYGYTF. The V gene is TRBV30, the J gene TRBJ1-2; D remains ambiguous. V was pared by 1 base and J by 2 bases, with 11 bases between. From germline, CDR1 is GTSNPN and CDR2 SVGIG (reference sequence). The CDR3 length is 14 residues. Variable domain in full (rest from reference TRBV30 and TRBJ1-2): SQTIHQWPATLVQPVGSPLSLECTVEGTSNPNLYWYRQAAGRGLQLLFYSVGIGQISSEVPQNLSASRPQDRQFILSSKKLLLSDSGFYLCAWSASAGNYGYTFGSGTRLTVV.

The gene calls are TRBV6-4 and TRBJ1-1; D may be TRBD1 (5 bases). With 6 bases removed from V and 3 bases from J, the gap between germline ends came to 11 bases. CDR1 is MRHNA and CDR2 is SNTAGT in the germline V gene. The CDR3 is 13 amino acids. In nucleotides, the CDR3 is TGTGCCAGCAGCCGGACACCCTACACTGAAGCTTTCTTT. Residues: CASSRTPYTEAFF.

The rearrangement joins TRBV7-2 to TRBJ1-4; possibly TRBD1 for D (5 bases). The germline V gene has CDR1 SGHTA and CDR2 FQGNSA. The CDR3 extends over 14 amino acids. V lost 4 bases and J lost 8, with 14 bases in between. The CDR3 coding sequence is TGTGCCAGCAGCTCGGACACACGGGGCGAAAAACTGTTTTTT. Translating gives CASSSDTRGEKLFF.

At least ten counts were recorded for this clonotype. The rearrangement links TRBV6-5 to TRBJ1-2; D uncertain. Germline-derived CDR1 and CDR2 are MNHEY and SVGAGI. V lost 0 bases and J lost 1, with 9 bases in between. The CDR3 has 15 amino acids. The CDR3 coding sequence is TGTGCCAGCAGTTACTCCGGCGGGGATAACTATGGCTACACCTTC. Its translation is CASSYSGGDNYGYTF.

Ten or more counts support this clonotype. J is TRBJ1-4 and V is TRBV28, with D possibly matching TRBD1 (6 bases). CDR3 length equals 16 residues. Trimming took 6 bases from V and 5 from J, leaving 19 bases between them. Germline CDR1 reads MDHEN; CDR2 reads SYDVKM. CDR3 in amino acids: CASSVPSGVQNEKLFF. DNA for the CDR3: TGTGCCAGCAGCGTCCCTTCAGGGGTCCAGAATGAAAAACTGTTTTTT.

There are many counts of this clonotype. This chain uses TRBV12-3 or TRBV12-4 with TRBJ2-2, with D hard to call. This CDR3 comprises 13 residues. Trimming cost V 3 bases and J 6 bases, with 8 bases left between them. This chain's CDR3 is CASSFLLAGELFF. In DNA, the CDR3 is TGTGCCAGCAGTTTTCTTCTGGCCGGGGAGCTGTTTTTT.

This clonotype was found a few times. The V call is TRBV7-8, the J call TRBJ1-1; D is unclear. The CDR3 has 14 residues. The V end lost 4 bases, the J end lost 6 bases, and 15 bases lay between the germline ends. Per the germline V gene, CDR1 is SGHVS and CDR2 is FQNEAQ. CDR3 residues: CASSSPGPSPEAFF. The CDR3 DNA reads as TGTGCCAGCAGCTCCCCCGGGCCCAGCCCTGAAGCTTTCTTT.

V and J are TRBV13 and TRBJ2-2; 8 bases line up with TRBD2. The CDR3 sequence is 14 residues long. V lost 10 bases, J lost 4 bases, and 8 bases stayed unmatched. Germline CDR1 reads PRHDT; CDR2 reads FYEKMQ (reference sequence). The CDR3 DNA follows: TGTGCCATCACCAGCGGGAGAGGCACCGGGGAGCTGTTTTTT. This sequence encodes CAITSGRGTGELFF.

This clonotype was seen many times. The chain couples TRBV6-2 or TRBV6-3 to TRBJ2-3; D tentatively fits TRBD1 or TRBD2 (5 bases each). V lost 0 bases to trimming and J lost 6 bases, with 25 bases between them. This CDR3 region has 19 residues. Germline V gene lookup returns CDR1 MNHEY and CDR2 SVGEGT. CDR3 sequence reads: CASSYSTSWDGTYLDTQYF. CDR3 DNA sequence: TGTGCCAGCAGTTACTCGACTTCATGGGACGGAACATACCTCGATACGCAGTATTTT.

The CDR3 spells CAIKGGGDYNQPQHF. The DNA of the CDR3 is TGTGCCATCAAGGGGGGGGGGGATTACAATCAGCCCCAGCATTTT. This chain connects TRBV10-3 to TRBJ1-5; D might be TRBD1 (6 bases). The CDR3 is made up of 15 amino acids. The ends were cut back, 7 bases at V and 3 bases at J, with 16 bases in the middle. Per germline, CDR1 ENHRY and CDR2 SYGVKD.

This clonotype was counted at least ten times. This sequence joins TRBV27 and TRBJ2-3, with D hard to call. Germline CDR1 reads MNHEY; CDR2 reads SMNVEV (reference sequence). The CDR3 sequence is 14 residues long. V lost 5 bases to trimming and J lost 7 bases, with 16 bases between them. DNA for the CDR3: TGTGCCAGCAGTCCCTCCAGCCCTGCGTATACGCAGTATTTT. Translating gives CASSPSSPAYTQYF.

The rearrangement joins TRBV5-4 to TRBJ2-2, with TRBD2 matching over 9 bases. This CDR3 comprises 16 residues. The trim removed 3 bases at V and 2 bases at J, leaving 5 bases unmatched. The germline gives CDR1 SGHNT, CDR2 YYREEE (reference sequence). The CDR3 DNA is TGTGCCAGCAGCTGGCGGGGGGGTAGCAACACCGGGGAGCTGTTTTTT. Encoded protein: CASSWRGGSNTGELFF.

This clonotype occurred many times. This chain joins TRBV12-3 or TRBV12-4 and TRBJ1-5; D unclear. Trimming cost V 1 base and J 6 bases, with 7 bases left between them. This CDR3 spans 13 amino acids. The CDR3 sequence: CASSLGGSQPQHF. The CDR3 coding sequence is TGTGCCAGCAGTTTAGGAGGGAGTCAGCCCCAGCATTTT.